One sample yielded the 19 T cell receptor beta chains listed below, sequenced in a study of shared T cell receptors in the human thymus. Libraries were prepared by immunoSEQ multiplex PCR; TCRdb keeps only in-frame clonotypes and omits some of them. This sample has 700,000 or so clones, with 70% to 90% found just once. These data are also associated with another study on human thymus T cells.

The sample consisted of thymocytes. The receptors were sampled from a girl less than two years old with a congenital heart defect.

This clone was observed a handful of times. The chain links TRBV30 to TRBJ2-7, with TRBD2 matching 13 bases. J lost 1 base, V lost 2 bases, and 14 bases had no gene match. The CDR3 spans 19 residues. Germline CDR1 GTSNPN, CDR2 SVGIG (reference sequence). The DNA for the CDR3 is TGTGCCTGGAGTCCTATCCTGACTAGCGGGGGGCCACAATCCTACGAGCAGTACTTC. Translation gives CAWSPILTSGGPQSYEQYF.

The rearrangement uses TRBV5-4 and TRBJ2-5; perhaps TRBD2 as D (5 bases). With 1 base removed from V and 0 bases from J, the gap between germline ends came to 7 bases. Germline CDR1 and CDR2: SGHNT and YYREEE (reference sequence). The CDR3 extends over 14 amino acids. DNA for the CDR3: TGTGCCAGCAGCTTGAGGGAGTACCAAGAGACCCAGTACTTC. It encodes CASSLREYQETQYF.

The J gene is TRBJ1-2, the V gene TRBV5-1, with no clear D. The CDR3 consists of 13 residues. Germline V gene sequence: CDR1 SGHRS, CDR2 YFSETQ. Trimming took off 0 bases at V and 8 bases at J, with 11 bases between the two ends. CDR3 bases: TGCGCCAGCAGCTTGGCCGGCGGGGTAGGCTACACCTTC. Protein product: CASSLAGGVGYTF.

This chain links TRBV2 with TRBJ1-4; maybe TRBD1 (5 bases). The CDR3 length is 15 residues. The germline V gene encodes CDR1 SNHLY and CDR2 FYNNEI. V dropped 6 bases and J dropped 1 base, with 12 bases sitting between them. CDR3 protein: CASRGRVRTNEKLFF. The DNA of the CDR3 is TGTGCCAGCAGGGGCAGGGTGAGAACTAATGAAAAACTGTTTTTT. Full variable domain (rest looked up from reference TRBV2 and TRBJ1-4): EPEVTQTPSHQVTQMGQEVILRCVPISNHLYFYWYRQILGQKVEFLVSFYNNEISEKSEIFDDQFSVERPDGSNFTLKIRSTKLEDSAMYFCASRGRVRTNEKLFFGSGTQLSVL.

This clone was seen a single time. The chain combines TRBV19 with TRBJ2-1, with 7 bases lining up with TRBD2. After removal of 10 bases from V and 1 base from J, the junction contained 10 bases not matched to a gene. Germline CDR1 and CDR2: LNHDA and SQIVND (reference sequence). The CDR3 runs to 15 residues. CDR3 sequence: CATSLLGGSYNEQFF. The DNA for the CDR3 is TGTGCCACCTCACTCTTGGGAGGGTCCTACAATGAGCAGTTCTTC.

This rearrangement joins TRBV29-1 to TRBJ1-5; D is perhaps TRBD1 (5 bases). Trimming pared 4 bases from V and 8 bases from J, leaving 15 bases between. CDR1 and CDR2 from the germline V gene are SQVTM and ANQGSEA. CDR3 length: 13 residues. CDR3 bases: TGCAGCGTTGGGGGGGGTGGGGAGGAGCCCCAGCATTTT. Encoded protein: CSVGGGGEEPQHF. The full variable domain, rest sourced from reference TRBV29-1 and TRBJ1-5, is SAVISQKPSRDICQRGTSLTIQCQVDSQVTMMFWYRQQPGQSLTLIATANQGSEATYESGFVIDKFPISRPNLTFSTLTVSNMSPEDSSIYLCSVGGGGEEPQHFGDGTRLSIL.

V and J are TRBV4-1 and TRBJ2-1; TRBD1 might be the D (8 bases). The CDR3 covers 17 residues. The V gene's germline CDR1 is MGHRA and CDR2 YSYEKL. Trimming left V 3 bases short and J 4 bases short, with 19 bases between. The CDR3, as DNA: TGCGCCAGCAGCCACCAGGGGGGGGGACAGGTGTACAATGAGCAGTTCTTC. Its translation: CASSHQGGGQVYNEQFF.

The rearrangement links TRBV6-5 to TRBJ2-7; 8 nucleotides align to TRBD2. The CDR3 contains 15 residues. Germline assignment: CDR1 MNHEY and CDR2 SVGAGI. J was trimmed by 4 bases and V by 7 bases; bases with no gene match: 12. In DNA, the CDR3 is TGTGCCAGCACCAAGGAGCGGGGGCCACAATACGAGCAGTACTTC. Protein: CASTKERGPQYEQYF.

The V gene is TRBV7-9, the J gene TRBJ2-5; tentatively, D is TRBD1 (5 bases). Germline CDR1 reads SEHNR; CDR2 reads FQNEAQ (reference sequence). V lost 5 bases, J lost 5 bases, and 21 bases lay in between. The CDR3 consists of 16 residues. CDR3 coding DNA: TGTGCCAGCAGCGAAGAGGCAGGGCGGCTAGTTGAGACCCAGTACTTC. Its protein is CASSEEAGRLVETQYF.

This clone was detected once. The V gene is TRBV14, the J gene TRBJ2-7, with 11 bases identical to TRBD2. The germline V gene encodes CDR1 SGHDN and CDR2 FVKESK. This CDR3 contains 19 residues. V gave up 0 bases and J gave up 0 bases; unmatched junction bases: 10. The CDR3 reads CASSQDGGNSGGASYEQYF. CDR3 coding DNA: TGTGCCAGCAGCCAAGATGGGGGTAATAGCGGGGGGGCCTCCTACGAGCAGTACTTC.

J is TRBJ1-5 and V is TRBV6-1; TRBD1 is a possible D gene (6 bases). Looked up from germline, CDR1 is MNHNS and CDR2 is SASEGT. Trimming removed 7 bases from V and 6 bases from J, with 13 bases in between. The CDR3 covers 13 residues. The CDR3 DNA reads TGTGCCAGCATGCGCGTAGGGGGTCAGCCCCAGCATTTT. Amino acid sequence: CASMRVGGQPQHF.

In DNA form, the CDR3 reads TGTGCCAGCAGACCCGGACAGGGTGGGTATGGCTACACCTTC. Amino acids: CASRPGQGGYGYTF. The chain joins TRBV27 to TRBJ1-2, with 8 positions matching TRBD1. V shed 6 bases and J 5 bases; nucleotides not matched to a gene: 8. Germline V CDR1 and CDR2: MNHEY, SMNVEV (reference sequence). This CDR3 is built from 14 residues.

The chain recombines TRBV7-6 with TRBJ2-1, with a possible D match to TRBD2 (5 bases). V was pared by 1 base and J by 8 bases, with 15 bases between. The CDR3 contains 15 residues. The germline gives CDR1 SGHVS, CDR2 FNYEAQ. CDR3: CASSLGLEGLHEQFF. The CDR3 DNA is TGTGCCAGCAGCTTAGGGCTAGAAGGACTCCATGAGCAGTTCTTC.

V gene TRBV20-1 combines with J gene TRBJ1-2; D is perhaps TRBD1 (5 bases). Trimming shortened V by 3 bases and J by 8 bases, and 10 bases separated the two germline ends. This CDR3 is 11 amino acids long. The germline V gene encodes CDR1 DFQATT and CDR2 SNEGSKA (reference sequence). For the CDR3, the DNA is TGCAGTGCTAGGCTAGGGGAAGGCTACACCTTC. Its translation: CSARLGEGYTF.

CDR3 nucleotides: TGCGCCAGCAGCCAAGAACAGCCCCCCGGTGAGCGGGGCACCTACGAGCAGTACTTC. Translation gives CASSQEQPPGERGTYEQYF. This sequence joins TRBV4-1 and TRBJ2-7, with 7 bases identical to TRBD2. Per germline, CDR1 MGHRA and CDR2 YSYEKL. CDR3 length: 19 amino acids. Unmatched junction bases numbered 16, after V lost 0 bases and J lost 2 bases.

The chain has TRBV9 and TRBJ2-3, with D possibly TRBD2 on 6 matching bases. Germline V CDR1 and CDR2: SGDLS, YYNGEE. The CDR3 has 15 amino acids. V shed 0 bases and J shed 4 bases, with 12 bases lying between them. CDR3 sequence: CASSVDGEDADTQYF. CDR3 nucleotides: TGTGCCAGCAGCGTAGACGGGGAGGACGCAGATACGCAGTATTTT.

This clone was observed a few times. The chain uses TRBV5-6 and TRBJ2-7; D unclear. The V and J ends lost 4 bases and 2 bases respectively, with 7 bases between them. Germline CDR1 SGHDT, CDR2 YYEEEE. The CDR3 runs 12 residues. CDR3 in DNA: TGTGCCAGCAGCCGTCTTACCTACGAGCAGTACTTC. The encoded protein is CASSRLTYEQYF.

Concerning this clone itself: One end of the junction fails to match germline, which may point to a read error. The chain employs TRBV7-9 and TRBJ2-5; 7 bases line up with TRBD1. Germline CDR1 SEHNR, CDR2 FQNEAQ (reference sequence). The CDR3 contains 16 residues. CDR3 DNA sequence: TGTGCCAGCAGCTTACCTTACAGGGGCTACCAGGAGACCCAGTACTTC. This codes for CASSLPYRGYQETQYF. Full variable domain (remainder filled in from reference TRBV7-9 and TRBJ2-5): DTGVSQNPRHKITKRGQNVTFRCDPISEHNRLYWYRQTLGQGPEFLTYFQNEAQLEKSRLLSDRFSAERPKGSFSTLEIQRTEQGDSAMYLCASSLPYRGYQETQYFGPGTRLLVL.

This chain joins TRBV19 and TRBJ1-6; TRBD1 is a possible D gene (5 bases). V lost 3 bases and J 0 bases, leaving 12 bases between the germline ends. The CDR3 totals 17 residues. Germline V lookup: CDR1 LNHDA, CDR2 SQIVND (reference sequence). This CDR3 is CASSMWGGASYNSPLHF. DNA for the CDR3: TGTGCCAGTAGTATGTGGGGGGGAGCCTCCTATAATTCACCCCTCCACTTT. The whole variable domain, remainder taken from reference TRBV19 and TRBJ1-6, is DGGITQSPKYLFRKEGQNVTLSCEQNLNHDAMYWYRQDPGQGLRLIYYSQIVNDFQKGDIAEGYSVSREKKESFPLTVTSAQKNPTAFYLCASSMWGGASYNSPLHFGNGTRLTVT.